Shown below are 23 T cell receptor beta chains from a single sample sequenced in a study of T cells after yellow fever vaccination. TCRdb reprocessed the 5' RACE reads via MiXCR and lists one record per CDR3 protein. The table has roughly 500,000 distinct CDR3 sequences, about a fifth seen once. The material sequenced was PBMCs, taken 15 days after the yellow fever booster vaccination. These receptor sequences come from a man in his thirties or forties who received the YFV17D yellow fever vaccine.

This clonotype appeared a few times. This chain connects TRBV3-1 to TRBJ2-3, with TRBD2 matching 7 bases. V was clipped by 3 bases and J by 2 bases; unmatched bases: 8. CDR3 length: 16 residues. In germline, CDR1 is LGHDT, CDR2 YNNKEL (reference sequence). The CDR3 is CASSQDWDYNTDTQYF. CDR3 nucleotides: TGTGCCAGCAGCCAGGATTGGGACTACAACACAGATACGCAGTATTTT.

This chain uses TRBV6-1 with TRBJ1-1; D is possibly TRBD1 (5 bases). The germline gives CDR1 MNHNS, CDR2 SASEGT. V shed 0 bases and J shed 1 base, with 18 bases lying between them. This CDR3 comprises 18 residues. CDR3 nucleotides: TGTGCCAGCAGTGAAGCGCGGGGGTCGGGCCCGGGGAACACTGAAGCTTTCTTT. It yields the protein CASSEARGSGPGNTEAFF.

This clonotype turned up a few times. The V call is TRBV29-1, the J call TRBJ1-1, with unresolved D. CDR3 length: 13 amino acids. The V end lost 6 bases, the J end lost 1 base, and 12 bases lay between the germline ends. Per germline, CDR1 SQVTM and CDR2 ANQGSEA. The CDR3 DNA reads TGCAGCGTCCAACCTGGGGAGAACACTGAAGCTTTCTTT. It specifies CSVQPGENTEAFF. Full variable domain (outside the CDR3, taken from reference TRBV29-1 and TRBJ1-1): SAVISQKPSRDICQRGTSLTIQCQVDSQVTMMFWYRQQPGQSLTLIATANQGSEATYESGFVIDKFPISRPNLTFSTLTVSNMSPEDSSIYLCSVQPGENTEAFFGQGTRLTVV.

The CDR3 sequence: CASSSPGTSRSKGTQETQYF. For the CDR3, the DNA is TGCGCCAGCAGCTCCCCCGGGACTAGTAGGTCTAAGGGCACCCAAGAGACCCAGTACTTC. The chain is built from TRBV5-1 and TRBJ2-5, with TRBD2 identical over 8 bases. This CDR3 spans 20 amino acids. The junction had 20 bases not matched to a gene; V was cut back by 3 bases and J by 1 base. Germline CDR1 is SGHRS and CDR2 is YFSETQ.

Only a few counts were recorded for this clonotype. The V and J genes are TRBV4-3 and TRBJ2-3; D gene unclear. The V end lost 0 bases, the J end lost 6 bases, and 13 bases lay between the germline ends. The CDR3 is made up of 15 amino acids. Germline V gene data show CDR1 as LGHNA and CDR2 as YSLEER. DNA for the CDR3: TGCGCCAGCAGCCAAGATCCGCTGTCCAGGGATACGCAGTATTTT. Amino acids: CASSQDPLSRDTQYF.

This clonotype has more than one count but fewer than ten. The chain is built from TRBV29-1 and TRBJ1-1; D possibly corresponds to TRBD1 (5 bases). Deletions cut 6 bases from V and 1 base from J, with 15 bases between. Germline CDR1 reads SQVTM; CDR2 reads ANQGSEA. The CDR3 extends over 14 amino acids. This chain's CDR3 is CSVYRGDGNTEAFF. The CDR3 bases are TGCAGCGTCTACCGGGGGGACGGGAACACTGAAGCTTTCTTT. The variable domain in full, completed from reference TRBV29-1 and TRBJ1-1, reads SAVISQKPSRDICQRGTSLTIQCQVDSQVTMMFWYRQQPGQSLTLIATANQGSEATYESGFVIDKFPISRPNLTFSTLTVSNMSPEDSSIYLCSVYRGDGNTEAFFGQGTRLTVV.

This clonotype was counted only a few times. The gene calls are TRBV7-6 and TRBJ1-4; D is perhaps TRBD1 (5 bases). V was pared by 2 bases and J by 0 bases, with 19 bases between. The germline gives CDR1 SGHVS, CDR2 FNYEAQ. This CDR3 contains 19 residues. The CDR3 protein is CASSLKWLGPEATNEKLFF. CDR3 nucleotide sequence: TGTGCCAGCAGCTTAAAGTGGCTGGGGCCAGAAGCAACTAATGAAAAACTGTTTTTT.

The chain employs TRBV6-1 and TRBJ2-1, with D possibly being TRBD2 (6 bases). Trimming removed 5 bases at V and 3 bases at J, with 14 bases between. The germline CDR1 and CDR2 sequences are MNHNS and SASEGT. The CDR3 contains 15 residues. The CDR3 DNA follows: TGTGCCAGCAGTCGGGACGGGGGAGTCTACAATGAGCAGTTCTTC. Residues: CASSRDGGVYNEQFF.

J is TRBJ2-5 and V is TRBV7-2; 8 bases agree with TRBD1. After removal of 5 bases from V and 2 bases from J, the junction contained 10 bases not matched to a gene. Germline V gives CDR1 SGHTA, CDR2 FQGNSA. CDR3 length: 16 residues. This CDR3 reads CASSTPSGTGQETQYF. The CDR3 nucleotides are TGTGCCAGCAGCACTCCTTCCGGGACAGGACAAGAGACCCAGTACTTC.

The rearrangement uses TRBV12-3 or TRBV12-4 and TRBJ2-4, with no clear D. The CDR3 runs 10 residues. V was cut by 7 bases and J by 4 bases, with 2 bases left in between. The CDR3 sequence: CASKKNIQYF. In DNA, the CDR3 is TGTGCCAGCAAGAAAAACATTCAGTACTTC.

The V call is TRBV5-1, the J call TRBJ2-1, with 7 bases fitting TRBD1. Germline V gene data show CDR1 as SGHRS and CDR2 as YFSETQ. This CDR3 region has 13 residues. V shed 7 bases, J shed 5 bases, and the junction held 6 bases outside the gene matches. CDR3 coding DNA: TGCGCCAGCTACAAGGGGGCTGACAATGAGCAGTTCTTC. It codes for CASYKGADNEQFF.

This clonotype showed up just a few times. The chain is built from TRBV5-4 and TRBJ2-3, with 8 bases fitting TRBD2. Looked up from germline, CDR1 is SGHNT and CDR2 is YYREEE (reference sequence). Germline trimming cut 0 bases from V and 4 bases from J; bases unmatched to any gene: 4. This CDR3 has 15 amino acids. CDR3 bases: TGTGCCAGCAGCTTGGCGGCTAGCGGGCCAGATACGCAGTATTTT. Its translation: CASSLAASGPDTQYF.

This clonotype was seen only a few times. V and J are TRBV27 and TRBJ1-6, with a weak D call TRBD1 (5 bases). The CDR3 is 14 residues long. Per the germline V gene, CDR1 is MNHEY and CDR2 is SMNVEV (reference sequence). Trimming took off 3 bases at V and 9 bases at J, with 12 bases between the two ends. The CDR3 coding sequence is TGTGCCAGCAGTTTCGGGGGAACCGGTTCACCCCTCCACTTT. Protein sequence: CASSFGGTGSPLHF.

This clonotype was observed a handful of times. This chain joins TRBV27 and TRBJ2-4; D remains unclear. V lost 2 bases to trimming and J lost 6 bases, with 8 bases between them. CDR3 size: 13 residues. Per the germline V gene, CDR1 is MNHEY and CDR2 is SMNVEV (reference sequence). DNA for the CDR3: TGTGCCAGCAGTTTAGACTCAACAAACATTCAGTACTTC. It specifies CASSLDSTNIQYF.

CDR3 nucleotide sequence: TGTGCCAGCAGCCCCCAGGGGACAGCGAAGACCCAGTACTTC. Its protein product is CASSPQGTAKTQYF. The V gene is TRBV7-2, the J gene TRBJ2-5; TRBD1 aligns across 7 bases. Germline V CDR1 and CDR2: SGHTA, FQGNSA. The V segment lost 5 bases and the J segment 6 bases; nucleotides outside the gene matches: 9. This CDR3 is built from 14 residues.

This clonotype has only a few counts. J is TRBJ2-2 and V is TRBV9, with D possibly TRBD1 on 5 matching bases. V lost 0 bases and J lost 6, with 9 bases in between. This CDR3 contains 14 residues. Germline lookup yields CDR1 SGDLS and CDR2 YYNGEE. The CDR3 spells CASSVEGSPGELFF. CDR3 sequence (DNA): TGTGCCAGCAGCGTAGAGGGGTCCCCCGGGGAGCTGTTTTTT. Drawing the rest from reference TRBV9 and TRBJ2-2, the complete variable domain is DSGVTQTPKHLITATGQRVTLRCSPRSGDLSVYWYQQSLDQGLQFLIQYYNGEERAKGNILERFSAQQFPDLHSELNLSSLELGDSALYFCASSVEGSPGELFFGEGSRLTVL.

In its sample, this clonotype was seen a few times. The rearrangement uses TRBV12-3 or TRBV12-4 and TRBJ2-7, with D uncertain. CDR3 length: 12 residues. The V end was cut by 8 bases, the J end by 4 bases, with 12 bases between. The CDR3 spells CASQDGRYEQYF. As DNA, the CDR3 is TGTGCCAGCCAAGACGGGCGGTACGAGCAGTACTTC.

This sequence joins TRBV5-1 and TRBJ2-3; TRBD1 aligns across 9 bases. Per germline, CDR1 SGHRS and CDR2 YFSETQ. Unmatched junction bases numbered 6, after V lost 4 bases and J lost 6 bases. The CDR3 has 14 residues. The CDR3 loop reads CASSPDRGADTQYF. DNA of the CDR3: TGCGCCAGCAGCCCGGACAGGGGCGCGGATACGCAGTATTTT.

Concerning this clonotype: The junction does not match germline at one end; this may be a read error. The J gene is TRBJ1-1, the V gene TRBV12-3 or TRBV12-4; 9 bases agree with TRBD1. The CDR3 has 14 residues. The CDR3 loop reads CASSGGTGQGEAYF. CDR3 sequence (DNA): TGTGCCAGCAGTGGAGGGACAGGGCAGGGCGAAGCTTACTTT.

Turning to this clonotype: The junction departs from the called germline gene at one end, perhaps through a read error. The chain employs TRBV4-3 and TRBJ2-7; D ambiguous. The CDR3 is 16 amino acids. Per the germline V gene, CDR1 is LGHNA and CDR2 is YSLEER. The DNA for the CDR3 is TGCGCCAGCAGCCAAGAACGTACAGAGGTCTTCTACGAGCCGTACTTC. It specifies CASSQERTEVFYEPYF.

The CDR3 protein is CASRAGTGWTSGTYEQYF. The CDR3 DNA reads as TGTGCCAGTAGGGCCGGGACAGGATGGACTAGCGGGACCTACGAGCAGTACTTC. The V call is TRBV19, the J call TRBJ2-7, with 12 bases lining up with TRBD2. Unmatched junction bases numbered 14, after V lost 6 bases and J lost 2 bases. Germline CDR1 reads LNHDA; CDR2 reads SQIVND (reference sequence). The CDR3 sequence is 18 residues long.

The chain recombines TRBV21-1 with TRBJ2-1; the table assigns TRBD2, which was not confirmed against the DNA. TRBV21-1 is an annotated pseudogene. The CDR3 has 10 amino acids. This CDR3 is CANGLADQFF. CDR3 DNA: TGTGCCAACGGGCTAGCGGATCAGTTCTTC.

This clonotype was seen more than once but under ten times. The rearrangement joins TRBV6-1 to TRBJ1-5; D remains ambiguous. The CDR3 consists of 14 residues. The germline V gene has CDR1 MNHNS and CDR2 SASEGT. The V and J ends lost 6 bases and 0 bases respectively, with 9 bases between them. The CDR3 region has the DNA TGTGCCAGCAGGCCTGGCTATAGCAATCAGCCCCAGCATTTT. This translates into CASRPGYSNQPQHF.